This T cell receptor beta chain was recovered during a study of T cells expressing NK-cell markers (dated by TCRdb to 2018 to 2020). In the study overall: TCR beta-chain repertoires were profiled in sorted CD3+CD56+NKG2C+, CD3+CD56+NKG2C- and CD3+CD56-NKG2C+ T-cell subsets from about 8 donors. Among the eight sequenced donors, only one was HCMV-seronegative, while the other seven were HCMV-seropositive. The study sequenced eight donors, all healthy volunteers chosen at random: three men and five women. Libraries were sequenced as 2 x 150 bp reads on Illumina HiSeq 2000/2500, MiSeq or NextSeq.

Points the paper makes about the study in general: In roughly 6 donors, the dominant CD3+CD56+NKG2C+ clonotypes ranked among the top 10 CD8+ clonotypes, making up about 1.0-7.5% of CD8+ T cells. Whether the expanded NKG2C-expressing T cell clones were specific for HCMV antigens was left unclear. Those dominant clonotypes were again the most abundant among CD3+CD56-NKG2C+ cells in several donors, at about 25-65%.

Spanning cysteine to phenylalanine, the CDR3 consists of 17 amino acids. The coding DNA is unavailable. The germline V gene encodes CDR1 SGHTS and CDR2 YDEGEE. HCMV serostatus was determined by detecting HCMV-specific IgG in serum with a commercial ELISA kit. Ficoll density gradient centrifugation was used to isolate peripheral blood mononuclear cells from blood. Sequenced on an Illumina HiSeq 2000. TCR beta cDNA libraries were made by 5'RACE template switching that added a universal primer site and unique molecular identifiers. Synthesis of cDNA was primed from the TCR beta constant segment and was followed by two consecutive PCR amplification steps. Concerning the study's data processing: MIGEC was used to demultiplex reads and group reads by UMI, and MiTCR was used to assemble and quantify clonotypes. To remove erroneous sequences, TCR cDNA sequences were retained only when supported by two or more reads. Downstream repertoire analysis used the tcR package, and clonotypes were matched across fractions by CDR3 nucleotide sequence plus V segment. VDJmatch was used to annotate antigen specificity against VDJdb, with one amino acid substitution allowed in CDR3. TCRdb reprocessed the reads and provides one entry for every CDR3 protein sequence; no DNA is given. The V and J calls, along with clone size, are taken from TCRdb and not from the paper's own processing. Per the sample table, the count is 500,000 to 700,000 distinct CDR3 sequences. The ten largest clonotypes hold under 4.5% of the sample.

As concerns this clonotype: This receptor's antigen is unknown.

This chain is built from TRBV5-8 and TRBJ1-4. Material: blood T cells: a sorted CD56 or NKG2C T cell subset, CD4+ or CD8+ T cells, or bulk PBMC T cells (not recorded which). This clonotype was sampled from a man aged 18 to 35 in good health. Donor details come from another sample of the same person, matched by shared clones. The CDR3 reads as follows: CASSSLNTASPNEKLFF.